The clone carrying this T cell receptor beta chain was seen a few times. Its target is not known. The data were taken from a study of T cells after yellow fever vaccination. Study information: The authors prepared low-cell-number fractions using SMART-Seq v4 Ultra Low Input. Study outcomes and limitations: Across the CD4 and CD8 compartments, a small share of clonotypes was present in both.

Trimming shortened V by 5 bases and J by 5 bases, and 15 bases separated the two germline ends. Germline-derived CDR1 and CDR2 are WSHSY and SAAADI. The length of the CDR3 is 14 residues. From the 5' RACE reads, TCRdb called clonotypes with MiXCR, one entry per CDR3 protein. Of about 320,000 distinct CDR3 sequences listed, 3.5% to 5% were seen once; the top ten hold around 19%. The sample in question was PBMCs, obtained 15 days after the yellow fever booster vaccination. The J gene is TRBJ1-2, the V gene TRBV10-2; no definite D call. The clonotype was recovered from a young man who received the YFV17D yellow fever vaccine. The CDR3 nucleotides are TGCGCCAGCAGTCCCGTGGGTCTCACGTATGGCTACACCTTC. This sequence encodes CASSPVGLTYGYTF.